Shown below are 6 T cell receptor beta chains from a single sample sequenced in a study of Graves' ophthalmopathy and Graves' hyperthyroidism. Investigators amplified TCR beta CDR3 regions from RNA transcripts. First-round RT-PCR with HTBI primers preceded a second-round multiplex PCR. TCRdb used MiXCR to reprocess the multiplex PCR reads, holding one entry per CDR3 protein. Among 200,000 to 300,000 distinct CDR3 sequences listed, 40% to 50% were seen once. The specimen sequenced was peripheral blood. All receptors derive from an adult man with Graves' ophthalmopathy.

Turning to this clonotype: The conserved closing phenylalanine or tryptophan is absent in this CDR3, likely reflecting a read error. This sequence joins TRBV20-1 and TRBJ1-6, with 7 bases aligning to TRBD1. CDR3 length: 15 residues. J gave up 5 bases and V 5 bases, and 9 bases lay outside the gene matches. In germline, CDR1 is DFQATT, CDR2 SNEGSKA (reference sequence). This chain's CDR3 is CSAPTTGVDNSPLHS. In nucleotides, the CDR3 is TGCAGTGCTCCGACTACAGGGGTCGATAATTCACCCCTCCACTCT.

Ten or more counts support this clonotype. The V and J genes are TRBV5-1 and TRBJ1-2, with a weak D call TRBD1 (6 bases). From germline, CDR1 is SGHRS and CDR2 YFSETQ. The ends were cut back, 4 bases at V and 2 bases at J, with 12 bases in the middle. This CDR3 has 14 residues. The DNA of the CDR3 is TGCGCCAGCAGCGGGGGACAATCCAACTATGGCTACACCTTC. This gives the protein CASSGGQSNYGYTF.

This clonotype came up a few times. The chain joins TRBV9 to TRBJ1-6, with D hard to call. The ends were cut back, 4 bases at V and 9 bases at J, with 8 bases in the middle. The CDR3 sequence is 12 residues long. The V gene's germline CDR1 is SGDLS and CDR2 YYNGEE. CDR3 protein: CASSPPLSPLHF. CDR3 DNA: TGTGCCAGCAGCCCTCCCCTTTCACCCCTCCACTTT. The variable domain in full, with the rest retrieved from reference TRBV9 and TRBJ1-6, is DSGVTQTPKHLITATGQRVTLRCSPRSGDLSVYWYQQSLDQGLQFLIQYYNGEERAKGNILERFSAQQFPDLHSELNLSSLELGDSALYFCASSPPLSPLHFGNGTRLTVT.

The CDR3 region has the DNA TGTGCCAGCAGCTTAGCAGGGGATACCGGGGAGCTGTTTTTT. It is translated as CASSLAGDTGELFF. V is TRBV7-3 and J is TRBJ2-2, with a weak D call TRBD1 (6 bases). CDR3 length: 14 amino acids. Germline CDR1 SGHTA, CDR2 FQGTGA. V lost 2 bases to trimming and J lost 5 bases, with 9 bases between them. Full variable domain (missing parts from reference TRBV7-3 and TRBJ2-2): GAGVSQTPSNKVTEKGKYVELRCDPISGHTALYWYRQSLGQGPEFLIYFQGTGAADDSGLPNDRFFAVRPEGSVSTLKIQRTERGDSAVYLCASSLAGDTGELFFGEGSRLTVL.

This sequence joins TRBV2 and TRBJ1-1; D ambiguous. Trimming stripped 5 bases from V and 0 bases from J, with 13 bases between. Germline CDR1 SNHLY, CDR2 FYNNEI. CDR3 length: 15 residues. The CDR3 coding sequence is TGTGCCAGCAGTTACTCGGGAAGCCTGAACACTGAAGCTTTCTTT. It is translated as CASSYSGSLNTEAFF.

The V and J genes are TRBV12-3 or TRBV12-4 and TRBJ2-2; 14 bases line up with TRBD2. After removal of 5 bases from V and 5 bases from J, the junction contained 4 bases not matched to a gene. The CDR3 runs to 16 residues. CDR3 nucleotide sequence: TGTGCCAGCAGTGGGGGACTAGCGGGAGTAACCGGGGAGCTGTTTTTT. Its protein is CASSGGLAGVTGELFF.